The clone carrying this TCR beta chain has ten or more counts. Libraries were prepared by immunoSEQ multiplex PCR; TCRdb keeps only in-frame clonotypes and omits some of them. The repertoire yields about 74,000 clones, none seen only once; the top ten contain approximately 0.81%. The sample belongs to a study of T cell clonality in common variable immunodeficiency. This receptor was taken from a person aged 18 to 75 in good health. Sequencing used peripheral blood mononuclear cells.

The CDR3 sequence is CASSTLTGNTEAFF. The sequenced part of the CDR3 DNA is TGTGCCAGTAGTACGCTAACAGGGAACACTGAA. The chain is built from TRBV19 and TRBJ1-1; D is perhaps TRBD1 (5 bases). The read falls 3 residues short of the CDR3 end, and the missing part is taken from the germline J gene. V gave up 4 bases and J gave up 1 base, with 10 bases separating them. The CDR3 is 14 residues long. Germline CDR1 and CDR2: LNHDA and SQIVND (reference sequence). Variable domain in full (rest from reference TRBV19 and TRBJ1-1): DGGITQSPKYLFRKEGQNVTLSCEQNLNHDAMYWYRQDPGQGLRLIYYSQIVNDFQKGDIAEGYSVSREKKESFPLTVTSAQKNPTAFYLCASSTLTGNTEAFFGQGTRLTVV.